What follows are 2 T cell receptor beta chains derived from one specimen sequenced in a study of T cells after yellow fever vaccination. TCRdb analysed the 5' RACE reads with MiXCR anew, one entry per CDR3 protein. The sample lists approximately 300,000 distinct CDR3 sequences; roughly 13% were seen once. The starting material was CD4+ T cells sorted from PBMCs, obtained 45 days after the yellow fever booster vaccination. The origin of the receptors is a man younger than 45 who received the YFV17D yellow fever vaccine.

The chain uses TRBV18 and TRBJ1-2; 7 nucleotides line up with TRBD1. The junction had 16 bases not matched to a gene; V was cut back by 6 bases and J by 0 bases. The CDR3 loop spans 18 amino acids. Germline CDR1 KGHSH, CDR2 LQKENI. The CDR3 DNA sequence: TGTGCCAGCTCCCAAGGAATCGGGACAGCCCTAGCTAACTATGGCTACACCTTC. This translates into CASSQGIGTALANYGYTF.

A few counts support this clonotype. This rearrangement joins TRBV5-1 to TRBJ2-1, with 9 bases that match TRBD2. Germline CDR1 is SGHRS and CDR2 is YFSETQ. The CDR3 covers 16 residues. J gave up 6 bases and V 4 bases, and 11 bases lay outside the gene matches. For the CDR3, the DNA is TGCGCCAGCAGCCCCGAGATTAGCGGGAGCGTCAATGAGCAGTTCTTC. Its translation is CASSPEISGSVNEQFF.